One sample yielded the 19 T cell receptor beta chains listed below, sequenced in a study of blood T cell repertoires in COVID-19. TCRdb's copy holds only in-frame clones and misses some; the assay was immunoSEQ multiplex PCR. The sample includes about 180,000 clones, around 86% of them seen just once. What was sequenced was PBMCs or T cells enriched from blood (not recorded which). These receptors all come from a woman aged 25 to 39 who had recovered from COVID-19.

The rearrangement links TRBV14 to TRBJ2-1, with D perhaps matching TRBD1 (6 bases). The germline gives CDR1 SGHDN, CDR2 FVKESK. The CDR3 covers 13 residues. V was trimmed by 6 bases and J by 5 bases, leaving 11 bases between them. Here the CDR3 reads CASSPGHNNEQFF. CDR3 bases: TGTGCCAGCAGTCCGGGACACAACAATGAGCAGTTCTTC.

The J gene is TRBJ1-1, the V gene TRBV5-1; 8 positions agree with TRBD1. Germline CDR1 and CDR2: SGHRS and YFSETQ. V trimming: 0 bases; J trimming: 0 bases; junction bases outside the gene matches: 1. The CDR3 runs 15 residues. The CDR3 spells CASSLGTGMNTEAFF. As DNA, the CDR3 is TGCGCCAGCAGCTTGGGGACAGGGATGAACACTGAAGCTTTCTTT.

The chain carries TRBV18 and TRBJ2-3, with D possibly matching TRBD2 (6 bases). The CDR3 loop spans 17 amino acids. V was clipped by 3 bases and J by 4 bases, with 20 bases between them. Germline CDR1 is KGHSH and CDR2 is LQKENI. In DNA, the CDR3 is TGTGCCAGCTCACCCCGCCCGGGAGTGGACATCGCAGATACGCAGTATTTT. Residues: CASSPRPGVDIADTQYF.

V gene TRBV5-1 combines with J gene TRBJ2-1; TRBD2 matches at 9 bases. Per the germline V gene, CDR1 is SGHRS and CDR2 is YFSETQ. This CDR3 is 15 amino acids long. V lost 4 bases and J lost 13; bases outside the gene matches: 15. The CDR3 region has the DNA TGCGCCAGCAGCCGCCTTAGCGGGAGAACGGACGAACAGTTCTTC. It yields the protein CASSRLSGRTDEQFF.

The rearrangement uses TRBV27 and TRBJ2-3; possible D gene TRBD2, 5 bases. This CDR3 is 15 amino acids long. V was trimmed by 2 bases and J by 1 base, leaving 10 bases between them. Germline V lookup: CDR1 MNHEY, CDR2 SMNVEV (reference sequence). In DNA, the CDR3 is TGTGCCAGCAGTTTAGGCGGGCAGGGCACAGATACGCAGTATTTT. Translated: CASSLGGQGTDTQYF.

The J gene is TRBJ2-7, the V gene TRBV14; 7 nucleotides agree with TRBD1. The CDR3 covers 14 residues. The J segment lost 6 bases and the V segment lost 4 bases, leaving 9 bases of the junction unmatched. Germline values: CDR1 SGHDN, CDR2 FVKESK. The CDR3 DNA reads as TGTGCCAGCAGCCCCGGGACAGTCTCGGGCGAGCAGTACTTC. This gives the protein CASSPGTVSGEQYF.

This clone was observed a few times. This chain links TRBV27 with TRBJ2-2; 7 bases align to TRBD2. This CDR3 has 14 residues. Germline V gene data show CDR1 as MNHEY and CDR2 as SMNVEV (reference sequence). The junction had 7 bases not matched to a gene; V was cut back by 6 bases and J by 6 bases. Here the CDR3 DNA reads TGTGCCAGCAGCCCCTGGGGGAGGGCCGGGGAGCTGTTTTTT. Encoded protein: CASSPWGRAGELFF.

The chain combines TRBV28 with TRBJ1-4; TRBD1 might be the D (6 bases). V gave up 5 bases and J gave up 3 bases, with 16 bases separating them. The CDR3 spans 16 residues. Germline assignment: CDR1 MDHEN and CDR2 SYDVKM. CDR3 in DNA: TGTGCCAGCAGTGGGGCCTCCAGGGGAGCTAATGAAAAACTGTTTTTT. This codes for CASSGASRGANEKLFF.

The chain combines TRBV2 with TRBJ1-5; D call uncertain. The germline V and J ends were trimmed by 3 bases and 6 bases, with 15 bases remaining between them. This CDR3 spans 15 amino acids. Germline CDR1 reads SNHLY; CDR2 reads FYNNEI. For the CDR3, the DNA is TGTGCCAGCAGTGAGGATCAGGAGGGAACTCAGCCCCAGCATTTT. Translation gives CASSEDQEGTQPQHF.

The genes are TRBV5-1 and TRBJ1-1, with 12 bases lining up with TRBD1. After removal of 7 bases from V and 0 bases from J, the junction contained 7 bases not matched to a gene. The germline CDR1 and CDR2 sequences are SGHRS and YFSETQ. CDR3 length: 16 amino acids. This CDR3 is CASRPGQGAMNTEAFF. CDR3 bases: TGCGCCAGCCGCCCGGGACAGGGGGCCATGAACACTGAAGCTTTCTTT.

This rearrangement joins TRBV6-5 to TRBJ2-4; 8 bases agree with TRBD2. Trimming at V came to 5 bases and at J to 9 bases, leaving 9 bases not matched to a gene. Looked up from germline, CDR1 is MNHEY and CDR2 is SVGAGI. This CDR3 has 14 residues. The CDR3 bases are TGTGCCAGCAGTCTAAGCGGGAGTATAGGCATTCAGTACTTC. It is translated as CASSLSGSIGIQYF.

The chain recombines TRBV7-2 with TRBJ2-2; TRBD2 agrees at 8 bases. V gave up 10 bases and J gave up 4 bases; unmatched junction bases: 8. Germline-derived CDR1 and CDR2 are SGHTA and FQGNSA. This CDR3 spans 14 amino acids. This CDR3 reads CATNPGGSTGELFF. As DNA, the CDR3 is TGTGCCACCAACCCGGGGGGGTCCACCGGGGAGCTGTTTTTT. Complete variable domain (other parts from reference TRBV7-2 and TRBJ2-2): GAGVSQSPSNKVTEKGKDVELRCDPISGHTALYWYRQSLGQGLEFLIYFQGNSAPDKSGLPSDRFSAERTGGSVSTLTIQRTQQEDSAVYLCATNPGGSTGELFFGEGSRLTVL.

The genes are TRBV7-9 and TRBJ1-2, with D unclear. Germline-derived CDR1 and CDR2 are SEHNR and FQNEAQ (reference sequence). This CDR3 contains 14 residues. The V gene lost 1 base and the J gene lost 5 bases, with 11 bases spanning the gap. CDR3 DNA sequence: TGTGCCAGCAGCTTAGGGTCCCCGGGGTATGGCTACACCTTC. As protein: CASSLGSPGYGYTF.

The chain employs TRBV28 and TRBJ1-1, with TRBD1 as a possible D gene (6 bases). Trimming took 7 bases from V and 4 from J, leaving 16 bases between them. The CDR3 consists of 14 residues. Germline V gene lookup returns CDR1 MDHEN and CDR2 SYDVKM. This chain's CDR3 is CASISDRSSTEAFF. The CDR3 DNA reads as TGTGCCAGCATTAGTGACAGGTCGAGCACTGAAGCTTTCTTT.

V gene TRBV7-9 combines with J gene TRBJ2-1; D is uncertain. Germline CDR1 and CDR2: SEHNR and FQNEAQ (reference sequence). V lost 5 bases and J lost 1, with 12 bases in between. The CDR3 totals 15 residues. This chain's CDR3 is CASSLLKPSYNEQFF. The CDR3 bases are TGTGCCAGCAGCCTACTGAAACCTTCCTACAATGAGCAGTTCTTC.

V usage is TRBV19 and J usage is TRBJ2-7; 8 bases are a match to TRBD1. In germline, CDR1 is LNHDA, CDR2 SQIVND (reference sequence). J gave up 3 bases and V 3 bases, and 4 bases lay outside the gene matches. The CDR3 is 14 amino acids. The CDR3 sequence is CASSIVQGVYEQYF. In nucleotides, the CDR3 is TGTGCCAGTAGTATCGTACAGGGGGTCTACGAGCAGTACTTC.

The chain uses TRBV28 and TRBJ2-7; 10 bases are shared with TRBD1. The CDR3 is made up of 17 amino acids. Germline V gene lookup returns CDR1 MDHEN and CDR2 SYDVKM. With 6 bases clipped from V and 4 bases from J, the junction kept 15 bases outside the gene matches. The CDR3 DNA reads TGTGCCAGCAGCTATAACCCCAGGGACAGGGGCCTATACGAGCAGTACTTC. It is translated as CASSYNPRDRGLYEQYF.

A few counts support this clone. This chain connects TRBV5-6 to TRBJ2-3, with D possibly matching TRBD2 (7 bases). Germline values: CDR1 SGHDT, CDR2 YYEEEE. V was trimmed by 0 bases and J by 2 bases, leaving 13 bases between them. This CDR3 contains 16 residues. The CDR3 loop reads CASSLAAGAPTDTQYF. CDR3 coding DNA: TGTGCCAGCAGCTTGGCCGCGGGGGCCCCCACAGATACGCAGTATTTT.

A single count supports this clone. This chain connects TRBV5-4 to TRBJ2-7, with D unclear. This CDR3 has 11 amino acids. V shed 7 bases and J shed 6 bases, with 11 bases lying between them. CDR1 and CDR2 from the germline V gene are SGHNT and YYREEE (reference sequence). The CDR3 loop is CASSNSGEQYF. CDR3 DNA sequence: TGTGCCAGCTCCAACTCCGGCGAGCAGTACTTC.